This passage covers 9 T cell receptor beta chains from one sample sequenced in a study of T-cell memory formation after mild COVID-19. TCRdb reprocessed the 5' RACE reads with MiXCR, giving one entry per CDR3 protein. The repertoire holds roughly 620,000 distinct CDR3 sequences, with approximately 19% as singletons. The sample comprised PBMCs or a T cell subset sorted from them (not recorded which). Every receptor here comes from an adult woman who had mild COVID-19 (a few samples of this study predate the infection). Cell type and time point are not known.

The chain uses TRBV3-1 and TRBJ1-1, with D hard to call. V was cut by 1 base and J by 6 bases, with 15 bases left in between. The CDR3 sequence is 15 residues long. The germline CDR1 and CDR2 sequences are LGHDT and YNNKEL (reference sequence). CDR3 DNA: TGTGCCAGCAGCCAAGGGGAGGGCAGAGTGTCTGAAGCTTTCTTT. As protein: CASSQGEGRVSEAFF.

The chain links TRBV2 to TRBJ2-7; TRBD2 agrees at 7 bases. The CDR3 contains 14 residues. Germline trimming cut 4 bases from V and 4 bases from J; bases unmatched to any gene: 7. The germline CDR1 and CDR2 sequences are SNHLY and FYNNEI. The CDR3 nucleotides read TGTGCCAGCAGTGGCGACGGGGGGATGTACGAGCAGTACTTC. Protein product: CASSGDGGMYEQYF. The full variable domain, its missing parts supplied by reference TRBV2 and TRBJ2-7, is EPEVTQTPSHQVTQMGQEVILRCVPISNHLYFYWYRQILGQKVEFLVSFYNNEISEKSEIFDDQFSVERPDGSNFTLKIRSTKLEDSAMYFCASSGDGGMYEQYFGPGTRLTVT.

This chain joins TRBV7-6 and TRBJ2-7; the D is unclear. CDR3 length equals 11 residues. The germline gives CDR1 SGHVS, CDR2 FNYEAQ. The V gene lost 3 bases and the J gene lost 6 bases, with 6 bases spanning the gap. Here the CDR3 reads CASSFNGEQYF. Here the CDR3 DNA reads TGTGCCAGCAGCTTCAACGGCGAGCAGTACTTC.

The CDR3 protein is CAWSDSPSGGFGELFF. The CDR3 DNA reads as TGTGCCTGGAGCGATAGCCCCTCCGGGGGCTTCGGGGAGCTGTTTTTT. The genes are TRBV30 and TRBJ2-2, with D possibly being TRBD1 or TRBD2 (6 bases each). The germline V gene encodes CDR1 GTSNPN and CDR2 SVGIG (reference sequence). CDR3 length equals 16 residues. V lost 3 bases and J lost 7, with 21 bases in between.

The chain couples TRBV7-9 to TRBJ2-2; TRBD1 matches at 9 bases. This CDR3 spans 17 amino acids. With V trimmed by 5 bases and J by 4 bases, 11 bases remained unmatched. The V gene's germline CDR1 is SEHNR and CDR2 FQNEAQ (reference sequence). The CDR3 protein is CASSPTGQGPITGELFF. The CDR3 DNA reads TGTGCCAGCAGCCCAACAGGACAGGGGCCTATCACCGGGGAGCTGTTTTTT.

J is TRBJ1-2 and V is TRBV10-3; perhaps TRBD1 as D (5 bases). The germline V gene encodes CDR1 ENHRY and CDR2 SYGVKD. The CDR3 has 12 residues. With 10 bases removed from V and 4 bases from J, the gap between germline ends came to 13 bases. The CDR3 sequence is CATQAGGYGYTF. In DNA form, the CDR3 reads TGTGCCACCCAGGCGGGGGGCTATGGCTACACCTTC.

The chain recombines TRBV7-6 with TRBJ1-1, with D hard to call. Germline V gene data show CDR1 as SGHVS and CDR2 as FNYEAQ. This CDR3 contains 13 residues. Trimming took off 0 bases at V and 4 bases at J, with 6 bases between the two ends. CDR3 sequence reads: CASSLAKSTEAFF. CDR3 nucleotide sequence: TGTGCCAGCAGCTTAGCCAAGTCCACTGAAGCTTTCTTT.

This clonotype has ten or more counts. The chain links TRBV9 to TRBJ2-5; TRBD2 matches at 7 bases. The V gene end was trimmed by 2 bases and the J gene end by 4 bases; junction bases not matched to a gene: 5. The CDR3 loop spans 14 amino acids. CDR1 and CDR2 from the germline V gene are SGDLS and YYNGEE. The CDR3 DNA is TGTGCCAGCAGCGTTTTAGCGGGTGGAGAGACCCAGTACTTC. Translation: CASSVLAGGETQYF.

A few counts support this clonotype. The chain has TRBV18 and TRBJ1-2; TRBD1 matches 8 bases. The V segment lost 1 base and the J segment 2 bases; nucleotides outside the gene matches: 6. This CDR3 is built from 16 residues. Germline values: CDR1 KGHSH, CDR2 LQKENI. As DNA, the CDR3 is TGTGCCAGCTCACCACAGGGCGACAGGGGAAACTATGGCTACACCTTC. This translates into CASSPQGDRGNYGYTF.